This T cell receptor beta chain was retrieved from a study of T cell responses to AZD1222 COVID-19 vaccine. CDR3 length: 15 residues. After removal of 5 bases from V and 7 bases from J, the junction contained 9 bases not matched to a gene. Germline values: CDR1 SGHVS, CDR2 FQNEAQ. On this clone itself: Its antigen is still unknown.

The data were produced by immunoSEQ multiplex PCR, yet TCRdb's version contains in-frame clones alone and is incomplete. Of under 200,000 clones listed, around nine tenths are singletons. Study conclusions and caveats: The study found vaccine-associated CD4 TCRs spanning spike, dominant at 160-218 and 743-854. Two AZD1222 doses significantly raised spike-specific TCR breadth and depth over controls.

The J gene is TRBJ1-4, the V gene TRBV7-8; 8 bases match TRBD1. Source: peripheral blood, taken 28 days after the second AZD1222 dose. This receptor was taken from an adult who received the AZD1222 COVID-19 vaccine. The CDR3 is CASSPGQGGGEKLFF. The CDR3 bases are TGTGCCAGCAGCCCCGGACAGGGAGGGGGTGAAAAACTGTTTTTT.